The TCR beta chain described here comes from a study of neurological immune-mediated disorders. This clonotype was observed many times. Synthesis of cDNA was carried out by template-switch 5'RACE. The reaction used 10-nucleotide random UMIs. TCRdb analysed the 5' RACE reads with MiXCR anew, one entry per CDR3 protein. The repertoire holds some 120,000 distinct CDR3 sequences, about 3.4% seen once, with roughly 1.3% in the top ten. The CDR3 length is 15 residues. V was pared by 7 bases and J by 5 bases, with 20 bases between. The germline V gene encodes CDR1 SGHAT and CDR2 FQNNGV. This sequence was found in a woman aged 25 to 39 with multiple sclerosis. The rearrangement uses TRBV11-2 and TRBJ1-1, with D possibly being TRBD1 (6 bases). Sequenced input: PBMCs. CDR3 protein: CASTEGGKRETEAFF. CDR3 bases: TGTGCCAGCACCGAGGGGGGGAAGAGGGAGACTGAAGCTTTCTTT.